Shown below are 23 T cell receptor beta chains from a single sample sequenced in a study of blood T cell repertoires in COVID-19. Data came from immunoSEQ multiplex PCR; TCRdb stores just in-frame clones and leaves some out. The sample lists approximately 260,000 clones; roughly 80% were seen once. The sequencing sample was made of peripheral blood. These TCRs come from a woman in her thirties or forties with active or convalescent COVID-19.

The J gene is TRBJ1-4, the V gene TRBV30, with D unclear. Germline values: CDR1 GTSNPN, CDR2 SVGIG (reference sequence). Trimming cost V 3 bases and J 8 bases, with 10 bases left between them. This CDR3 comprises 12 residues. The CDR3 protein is CAWRASGEKLFF. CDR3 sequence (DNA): TGTGCCTGGAGGGCCAGCGGGGAAAAACTGTTTTTT.

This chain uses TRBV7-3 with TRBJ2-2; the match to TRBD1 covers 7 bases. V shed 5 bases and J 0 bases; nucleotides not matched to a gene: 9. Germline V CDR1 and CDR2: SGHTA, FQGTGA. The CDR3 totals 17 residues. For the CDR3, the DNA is TGTGCCAGCAGCCAAGGGGGCAGCAAGACGAACACCGGGGAGCTGTTTTTT. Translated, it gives CASSQGGSKTNTGELFF.

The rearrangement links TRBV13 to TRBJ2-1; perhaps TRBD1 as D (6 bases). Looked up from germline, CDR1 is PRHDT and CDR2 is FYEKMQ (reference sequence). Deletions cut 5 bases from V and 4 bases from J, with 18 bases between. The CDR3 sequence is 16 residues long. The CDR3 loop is CASSAQTGTLYNEQFF. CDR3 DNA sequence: TGTGCCAGCAGCGCCCAGACCGGGACACTTTACAATGAGCAGTTCTTC.

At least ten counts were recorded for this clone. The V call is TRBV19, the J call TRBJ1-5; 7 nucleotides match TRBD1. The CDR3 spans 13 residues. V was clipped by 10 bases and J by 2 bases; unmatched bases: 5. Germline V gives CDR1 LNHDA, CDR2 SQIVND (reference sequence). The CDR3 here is CATYRGGNQPQHF. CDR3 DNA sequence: TGTGCCACTTACAGGGGTGGCAATCAGCCCCAGCATTTT.

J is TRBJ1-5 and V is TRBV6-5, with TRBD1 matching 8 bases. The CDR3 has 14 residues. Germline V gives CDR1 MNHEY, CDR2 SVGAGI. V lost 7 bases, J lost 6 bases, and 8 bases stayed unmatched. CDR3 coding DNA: TGTGCCAGCACCTTCAGGGGGCTCGGTCAGCCCCAGCATTTT. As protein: CASTFRGLGQPQHF.

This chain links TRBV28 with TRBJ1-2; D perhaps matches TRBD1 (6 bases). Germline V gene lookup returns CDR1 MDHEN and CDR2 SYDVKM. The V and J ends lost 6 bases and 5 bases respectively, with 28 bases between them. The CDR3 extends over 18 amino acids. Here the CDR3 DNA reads TGTGCCAGCAGAGAGTTAGGGGGGAGGGTCAGCGCGTCTTATGGCTACACCTTC. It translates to CASRELGGRVSASYGYTF.

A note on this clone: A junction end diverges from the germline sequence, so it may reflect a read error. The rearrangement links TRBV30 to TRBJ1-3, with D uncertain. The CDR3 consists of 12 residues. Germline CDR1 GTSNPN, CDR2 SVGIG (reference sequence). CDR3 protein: CAWSVRVGSLNF. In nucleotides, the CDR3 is TGTGCCTGGAGTGTACGGGTCGGCAGCTTAAATTTT.

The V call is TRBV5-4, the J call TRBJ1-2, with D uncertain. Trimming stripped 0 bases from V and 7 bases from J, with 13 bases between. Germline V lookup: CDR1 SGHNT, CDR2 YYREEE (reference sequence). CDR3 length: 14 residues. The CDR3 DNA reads TGTGCCAGCAGCTTGGTTGGGGATCGGGGTGGCTACACCTTC. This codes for CASSLVGDRGGYTF.

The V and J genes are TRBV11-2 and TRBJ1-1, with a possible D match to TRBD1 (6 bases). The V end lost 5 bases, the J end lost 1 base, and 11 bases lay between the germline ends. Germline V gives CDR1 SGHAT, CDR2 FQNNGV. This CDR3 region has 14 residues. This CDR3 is CASSRQVQNTEAFF. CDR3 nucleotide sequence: TGTGCCAGCAGCCGACAGGTCCAGAACACTGAAGCTTTCTTT.

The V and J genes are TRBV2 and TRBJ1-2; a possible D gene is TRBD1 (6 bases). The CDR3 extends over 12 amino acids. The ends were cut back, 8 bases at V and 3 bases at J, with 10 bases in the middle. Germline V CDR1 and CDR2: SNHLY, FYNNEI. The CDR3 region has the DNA TGTGCCAGCCATTCAGGGGACTATGGCTACACCTTC. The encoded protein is CASHSGDYGYTF.

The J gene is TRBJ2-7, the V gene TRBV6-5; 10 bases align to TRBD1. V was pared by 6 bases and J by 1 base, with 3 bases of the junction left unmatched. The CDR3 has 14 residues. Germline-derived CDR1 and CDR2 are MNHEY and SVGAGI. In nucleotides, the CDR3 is TGTGCCAGCAGGCCGGGACAGGGGTCCTACGAGCAGTACGTC. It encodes CASRPGQGSYEQYV.

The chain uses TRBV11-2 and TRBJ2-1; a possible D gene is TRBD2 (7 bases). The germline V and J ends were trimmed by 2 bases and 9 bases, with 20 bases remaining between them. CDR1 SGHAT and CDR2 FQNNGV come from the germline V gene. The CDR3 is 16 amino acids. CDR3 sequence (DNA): TGTGCCAGCAGCTTAAGTGGGGGGGCCATTCTCCGTGAGCAGTTCTTC. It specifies CASSLSGGAILREQFF.

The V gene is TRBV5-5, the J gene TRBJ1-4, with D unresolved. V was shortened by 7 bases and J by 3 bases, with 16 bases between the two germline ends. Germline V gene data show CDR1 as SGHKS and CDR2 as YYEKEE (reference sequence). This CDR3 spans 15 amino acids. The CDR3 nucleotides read TGTGCCAGCTTGGAGGCCGGCAGGCCTAATGAAAAACTGTTTTTT. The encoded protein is CASLEAGRPNEKLFF.

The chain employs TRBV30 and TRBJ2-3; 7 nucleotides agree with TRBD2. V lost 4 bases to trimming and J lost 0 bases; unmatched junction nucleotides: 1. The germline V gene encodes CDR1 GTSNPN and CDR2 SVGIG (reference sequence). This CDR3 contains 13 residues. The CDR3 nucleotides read TGTGCCTGGAACGGGGGGAGCACAGATACGCAGTATTTT. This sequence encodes CAWNGGSTDTQYF.

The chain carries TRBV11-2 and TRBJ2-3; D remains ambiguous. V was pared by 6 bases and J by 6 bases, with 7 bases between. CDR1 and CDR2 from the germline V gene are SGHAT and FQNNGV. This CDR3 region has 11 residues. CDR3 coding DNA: TGTGCCAGCAGGTCCTTTGATACGCAGTATTTT. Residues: CASRSFDTQYF.

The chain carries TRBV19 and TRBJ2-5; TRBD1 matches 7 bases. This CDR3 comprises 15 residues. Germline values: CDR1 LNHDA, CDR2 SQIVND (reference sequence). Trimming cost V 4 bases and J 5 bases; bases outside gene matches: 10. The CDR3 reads CASSTTGFSGETQYF. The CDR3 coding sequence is TGTGCCAGTAGTACGACAGGGTTTTCGGGGGAGACCCAGTACTTC. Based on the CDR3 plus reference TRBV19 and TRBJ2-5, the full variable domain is DGGITQSPKYLFRKEGQNVTLSCEQNLNHDAMYWYRQDPGQGLRLIYYSQIVNDFQKGDIAEGYSVSREKKESFPLTVTSAQKNPTAFYLCASSTTGFSGETQYFGPGTRLLVL.

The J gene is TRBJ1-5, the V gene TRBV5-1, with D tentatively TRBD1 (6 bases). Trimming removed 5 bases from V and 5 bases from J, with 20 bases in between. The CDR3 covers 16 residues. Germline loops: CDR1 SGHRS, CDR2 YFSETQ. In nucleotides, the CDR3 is TGCGCCAGCAGAGGGGGGGCCGGGGGAAGGGATCAGCCCCAGCATTTT. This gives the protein CASRGGAGGRDQPQHF.

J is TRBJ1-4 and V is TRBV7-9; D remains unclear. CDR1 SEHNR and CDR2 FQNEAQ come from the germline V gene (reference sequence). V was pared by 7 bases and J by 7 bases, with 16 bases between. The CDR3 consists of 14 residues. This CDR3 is CASTPRGLGEKLFF. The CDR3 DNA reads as TGTGCCAGCACCCCCCGCGGGCTAGGTGAAAAACTGTTTTTT.

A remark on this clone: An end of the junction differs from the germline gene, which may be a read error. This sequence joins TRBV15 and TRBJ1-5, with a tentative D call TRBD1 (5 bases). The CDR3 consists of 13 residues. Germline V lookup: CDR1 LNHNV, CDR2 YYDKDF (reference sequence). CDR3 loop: CATSPQGNQPQHF. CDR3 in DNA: TGTGCCACCAGCCCTCAGGGCAACCAGCCCCAGCATTTT.

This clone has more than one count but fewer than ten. CDR3 nucleotide sequence: TGTGCCTGGAGTGTCCACCAGACTAATGAAAAACTGTTTTTT. It specifies CAWSVHQTNEKLFF. The chain joins TRBV30 to TRBJ1-4; D is unresolved. V was shortened by 0 bases and J by 2 bases, with 7 bases between the two germline ends. Germline CDR1 is GTSNPN and CDR2 is SVGIG (reference sequence). The CDR3 loop spans 14 amino acids.

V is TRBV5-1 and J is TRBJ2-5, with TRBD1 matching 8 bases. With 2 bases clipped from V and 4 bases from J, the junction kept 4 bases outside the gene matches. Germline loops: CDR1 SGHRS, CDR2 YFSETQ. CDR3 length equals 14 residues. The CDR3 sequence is CASSLSGGRETQYF. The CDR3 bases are TGCGCCAGCAGCTTATCAGGGGGCCGAGAGACCCAGTACTTC.

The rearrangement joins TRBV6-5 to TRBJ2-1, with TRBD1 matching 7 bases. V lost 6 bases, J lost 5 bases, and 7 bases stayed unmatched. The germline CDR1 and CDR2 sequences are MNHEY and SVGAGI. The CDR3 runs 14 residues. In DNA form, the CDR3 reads TGTGCCAGCAGACTTCGACAGGGCCACAATGAGCAGTTCTTC. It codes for CASRLRQGHNEQFF.

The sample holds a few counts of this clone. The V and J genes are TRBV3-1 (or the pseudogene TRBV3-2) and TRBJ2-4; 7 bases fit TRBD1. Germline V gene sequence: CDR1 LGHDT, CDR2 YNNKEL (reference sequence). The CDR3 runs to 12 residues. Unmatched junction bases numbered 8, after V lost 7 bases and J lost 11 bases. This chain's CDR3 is CASTDRVGVQYF. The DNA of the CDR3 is TGTGCCAGCACCGACAGGGTTGGCGTTCAGTACTTC.